The 9 T cell receptor beta chains below come from one sample, sequenced in a study of shared clonotypes between healthy human individuals. TCRdb's table, derived via immunoSEQ multiplex PCR, lists solely in-frame clones and lacks some. The sample includes just over 2,000,000 clones, 85% to 95% of them seen just once. The naive CD8 population came from CD45RO-negative cells selected for CCR7, without terminally differentiated effector memory CD45RA+ cells. Sequencing was carried out using naive CD8+ T cells sorted from blood. These receptors came from a man between 18 and 35 years old in good health.

V usage is TRBV4-3 and J usage is TRBJ2-1; 8 bases are a match to TRBD2. CDR1 is LGHNA, CDR2 YSLEER, per germline. Unmatched junction bases numbered 9, after V lost 2 bases and J lost 3 bases. The length of the CDR3 is 17 residues. CDR3 sequence: CASSQYPGLGLYNEQFF. The CDR3 DNA is TGCGCCAGCAGCCAATACCCGGGACTAGGACTCTACAATGAGCAGTTCTTC.

This clone was counted once. The chain employs TRBV2 and TRBJ2-7, with unresolved D. The CDR3 covers 15 residues. Trimming left V 4 bases short and J 0 bases short, with 13 bases between. Germline CDR1 and CDR2: SNHLY and FYNNEI. The CDR3 DNA follows: TGTGCCAGCAGTGTAGGACGGTTGAGCTCCTACGAGCAGTACTTC. The encoded protein is CASSVGRLSSYEQYF.

This clone was recorded once. The chain couples TRBV4-1 to TRBJ1-3; TRBD1 aligns across 8 bases. The germline gives CDR1 MGHRA, CDR2 YSYEKL. The CDR3 length is 15 residues. V was pared by 1 base and J by 4 bases, with 3 bases of the junction left unmatched. In DNA, the CDR3 is TGCGCCAGCAGCCAAGTCCAGGGGGCAGGAAACACCATATATTTT. Translating gives CASSQVQGAGNTIYF.

Comment on this clone: Other DNA sequences in this specimen translate into the identical CDR3. V usage is TRBV27 and J usage is TRBJ2-3; 7 positions match TRBD1. The CDR3 is made up of 14 amino acids. Losses at the gene ends were 3 bases for V and 2 bases for J; bases not matched to a gene: 2. Germline V gene sequence: CDR1 MNHEY, CDR2 SMNVEV (reference sequence). The CDR3 nucleotides read TGTGCCAGCAGTTTCACAGGGGCCACAGATACGCAGTATTTT. Translation: CASSFTGATDTQYF.

The CDR3 DNA reads TGTGCCAGCAGCTCCAGCGGGACAGGGTATCTGATGAACACTGAAGCTTTCTTT. It encodes CASSSSGTGYLMNTEAFF. The rearrangement joins TRBV11-2 to TRBJ1-1; 9 bases match TRBD1. CDR3 size: 18 residues. Germline CDR1 is SGHAT and CDR2 is FQNNGV. The trim removed 4 bases at V and 0 bases at J, leaving 12 bases unmatched.

This clone was detected once. The V and J genes are TRBV7-2 and TRBJ2-4, with 9 positions matching TRBD2. The germline gives CDR1 SGHTA, CDR2 FQGNSA. The CDR3 length is 14 residues. The J segment lost 7 bases and the V segment lost 5 bases, leaving 6 bases of the junction unmatched. The CDR3 loop is CASSPLAGGNIQYF. The CDR3 DNA follows: TGTGCCAGCAGCCCACTAGCGGGTGGGAACATTCAGTACTTC.

This sequence joins TRBV10-1 and TRBJ1-1, with TRBD1 as a possible D gene (5 bases). Germline CDR1 WNHNN, CDR2 SYGVQD (reference sequence). Trimming took off 4 bases at V and 2 bases at J, with 11 bases between the two ends. The length of the CDR3 is 14 residues. Here the CDR3 reads CASSVTRVNTEAFF. CDR3 DNA: TGCGCCAGCAGTGTGACCAGGGTTAACACTGAAGCTTTCTTT.

The V gene is TRBV25-1, the J gene TRBJ1-1; no clear D. Germline CDR1 is MGHDK and CDR2 is SYGVNS. V was trimmed by 0 bases and J by 3 bases, leaving 5 bases between them. The CDR3 is 13 amino acids. In DNA, the CDR3 is TGTGCCAGCAGTGAATATTTTCACACTGAAGCTTTCTTT. Residues: CASSEYFHTEAFF.

This rearrangement joins TRBV13 to TRBJ1-1; 9 bases align to TRBD1. This CDR3 is built from 15 residues. The V gene end was trimmed by 5 bases and the J gene end by 6 bases; junction bases not matched to a gene: 10. Germline V gene data show CDR1 as PRHDT and CDR2 as FYEKMQ (reference sequence). The CDR3 protein is CASSATGTGIAEAFF. The CDR3 DNA reads TGTGCCAGCAGCGCAACCGGGACAGGGATCGCTGAAGCTTTCTTT. Based on the CDR3 plus reference TRBV13 and TRBJ1-1, the full variable domain is AAGVIQSPRHLIKEKRETATLKCYPIPRHDTVYWYQQGPGQDPQFLISFYEKMQSDKGSIPDRFSAQQFSDYHSELNMSSLELGDSALYFCASSATGTGIAEAFFGQGTRLTVV.